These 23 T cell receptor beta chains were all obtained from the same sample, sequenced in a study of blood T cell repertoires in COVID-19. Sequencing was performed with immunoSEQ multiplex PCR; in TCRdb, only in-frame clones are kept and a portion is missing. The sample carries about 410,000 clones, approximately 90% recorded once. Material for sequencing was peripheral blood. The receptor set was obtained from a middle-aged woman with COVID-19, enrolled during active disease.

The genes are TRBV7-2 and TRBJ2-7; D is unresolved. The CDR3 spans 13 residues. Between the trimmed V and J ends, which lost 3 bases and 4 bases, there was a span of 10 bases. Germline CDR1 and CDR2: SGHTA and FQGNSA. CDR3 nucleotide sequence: TGTGCCAGCAGCTTTATTGCGGATTACGAGCAGTACTTC. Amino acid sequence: CASSFIADYEQYF.

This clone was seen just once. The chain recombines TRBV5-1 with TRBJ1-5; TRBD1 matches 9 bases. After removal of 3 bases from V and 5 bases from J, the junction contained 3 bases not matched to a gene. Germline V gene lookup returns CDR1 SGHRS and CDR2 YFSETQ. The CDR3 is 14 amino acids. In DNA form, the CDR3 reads TGCGCCAGCAGCTACAGACAGGGGGATCAGCCCCAGCATTTT. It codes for CASSYRQGDQPQHF.

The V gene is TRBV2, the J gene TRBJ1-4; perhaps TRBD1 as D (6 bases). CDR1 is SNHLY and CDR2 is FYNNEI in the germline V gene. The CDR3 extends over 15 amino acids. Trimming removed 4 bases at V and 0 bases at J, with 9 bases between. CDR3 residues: CASSGWTATNEKLFF. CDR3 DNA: TGTGCCAGCAGTGGGTGGACAGCAACTAATGAAAAACTGTTTTTT.

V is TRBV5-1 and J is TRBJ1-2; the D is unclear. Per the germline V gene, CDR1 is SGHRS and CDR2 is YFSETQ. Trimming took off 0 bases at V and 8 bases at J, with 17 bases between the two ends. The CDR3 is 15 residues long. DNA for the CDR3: TGCGCCAGCAGCTTGGGGACCGACGGGGTGGGCGGCTACACCTTC. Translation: CASSLGTDGVGGYTF.

The CDR3 nucleotides are TGTGCCAGCTCACCGGGGCAATGGATTGTAGCAGGTGAAAAACTGTTTTTT. Translation gives CASSPGQWIVAGEKLFF. The chain joins TRBV18 to TRBJ1-4; possible D gene TRBD1, 5 bases. The V end was cut by 3 bases, the J end by 7 bases, with 21 bases between. CDR3 length: 17 residues. The germline CDR1 and CDR2 sequences are KGHSH and LQKENI.

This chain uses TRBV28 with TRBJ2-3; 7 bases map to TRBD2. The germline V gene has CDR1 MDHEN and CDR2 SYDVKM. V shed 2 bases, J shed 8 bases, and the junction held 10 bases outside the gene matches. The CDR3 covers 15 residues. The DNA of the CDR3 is TGTGCCAGCAGTTTAAGGACTCGCGGCGGGAGTACGCAGTATTTT. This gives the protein CASSLRTRGGSTQYF.

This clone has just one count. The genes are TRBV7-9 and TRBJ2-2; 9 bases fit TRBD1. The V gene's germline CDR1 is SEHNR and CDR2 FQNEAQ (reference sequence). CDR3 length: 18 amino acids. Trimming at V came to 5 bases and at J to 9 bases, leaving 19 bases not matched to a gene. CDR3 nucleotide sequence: TGTGCCAGCAGCACGATAAGCCGACAGGGGGTTATTGTCTGGGAGCTGTTTTTT. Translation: CASSTISRQGVIVWELFF.

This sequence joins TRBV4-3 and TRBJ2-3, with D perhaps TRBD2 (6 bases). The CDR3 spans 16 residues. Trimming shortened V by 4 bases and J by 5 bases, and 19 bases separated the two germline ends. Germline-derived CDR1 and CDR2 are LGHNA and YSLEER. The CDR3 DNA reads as TGCGCCAGCAGCCCCCGGAGGAGGGGCGCGGGAGATACGCAGTATTTT. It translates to CASSPRRRGAGDTQYF.

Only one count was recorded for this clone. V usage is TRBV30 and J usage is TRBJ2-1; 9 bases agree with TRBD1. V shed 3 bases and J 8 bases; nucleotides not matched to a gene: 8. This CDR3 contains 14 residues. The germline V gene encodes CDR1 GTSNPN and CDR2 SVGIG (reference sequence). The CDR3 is CAWSEGQGTDEQFF. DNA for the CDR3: TGTGCCTGGAGCGAGGGACAGGGCACCGATGAGCAGTTCTTC.

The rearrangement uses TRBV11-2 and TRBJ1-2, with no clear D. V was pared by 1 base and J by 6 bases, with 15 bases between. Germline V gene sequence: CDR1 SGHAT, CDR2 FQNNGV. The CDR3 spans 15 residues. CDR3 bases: TGTGCCAGCAGCTTAGTTACGGGTGGAGTCCATGGCTACACCTTC. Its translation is CASSLVTGGVHGYTF.

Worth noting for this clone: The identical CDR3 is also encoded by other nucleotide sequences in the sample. CDR3 in amino acids: CASSPPGQGNEKLFF. The CDR3 DNA is TGTGCCAGCTCACCACCGGGACAGGGGAATGAAAAACTGTTTTTT. The gene calls are TRBV18 and TRBJ1-4, with TRBD1 matching over 10 bases. This CDR3 has 15 amino acids. Germline loops: CDR1 KGHSH, CDR2 LQKENI. The V gene end was trimmed by 0 bases and the J gene end by 5 bases; junction bases not matched to a gene: 0.

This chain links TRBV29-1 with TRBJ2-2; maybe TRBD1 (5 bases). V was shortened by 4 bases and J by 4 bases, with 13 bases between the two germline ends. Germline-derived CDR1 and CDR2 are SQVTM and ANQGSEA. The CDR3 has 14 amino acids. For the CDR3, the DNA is TGCAGCGTTGGATTCAGGGTGGGCACCGGGGAGCTGTTTTTT. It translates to CSVGFRVGTGELFF.

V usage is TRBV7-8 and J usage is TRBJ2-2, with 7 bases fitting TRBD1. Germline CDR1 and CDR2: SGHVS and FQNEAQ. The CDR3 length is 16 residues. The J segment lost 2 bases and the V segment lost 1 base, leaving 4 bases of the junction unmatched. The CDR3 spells CASSLETGRNTGELFF. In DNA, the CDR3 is TGTGCCAGCAGCTTAGAGACAGGGAGAAACACCGGGGAGCTGTTTTTT.

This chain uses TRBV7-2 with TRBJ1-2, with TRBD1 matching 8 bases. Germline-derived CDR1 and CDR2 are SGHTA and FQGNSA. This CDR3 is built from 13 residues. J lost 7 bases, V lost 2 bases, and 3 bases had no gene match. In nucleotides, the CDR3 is TGTGCCAGCAGCTTATCACAGGGGGGTGGCTACACCTTC. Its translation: CASSLSQGGGYTF.

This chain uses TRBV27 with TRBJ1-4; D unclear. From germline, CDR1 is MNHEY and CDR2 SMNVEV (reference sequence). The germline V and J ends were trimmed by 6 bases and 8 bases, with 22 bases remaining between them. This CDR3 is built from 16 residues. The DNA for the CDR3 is TGTGCCAGCAGACCCAACCTTGGAGAGGCCGGAGAAAAACTGTTTTTT. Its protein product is CASRPNLGEAGEKLFF.

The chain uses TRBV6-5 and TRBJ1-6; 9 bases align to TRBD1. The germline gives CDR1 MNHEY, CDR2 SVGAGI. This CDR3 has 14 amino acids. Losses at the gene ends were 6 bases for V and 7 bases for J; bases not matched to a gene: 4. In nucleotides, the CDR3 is TGTGCCAGCAGCCCCGGACAGGGGAATTCACCCCTCCACTTT. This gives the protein CASSPGQGNSPLHF.

CDR3 in amino acids: CAISEPSEAYTF. Here the CDR3 DNA reads TGTGCCATCAGTGAGCCATCGGAGGCCTACACCTTC. The chain combines TRBV10-3 with TRBJ1-2; no clear D. The ends were cut back, 2 bases at V and 10 bases at J, with 11 bases in the middle. This CDR3 region has 12 residues. The germline CDR1 and CDR2 sequences are ENHRY and SYGVKD.

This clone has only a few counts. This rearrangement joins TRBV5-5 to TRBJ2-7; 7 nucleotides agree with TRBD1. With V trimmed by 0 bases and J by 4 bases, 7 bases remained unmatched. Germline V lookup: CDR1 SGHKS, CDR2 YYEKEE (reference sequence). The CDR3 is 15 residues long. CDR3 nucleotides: TGTGCCAGCAGCTTGGAACCTAGGGGGCCTTACGAGCAGTACTTC. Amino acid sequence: CASSLEPRGPYEQYF. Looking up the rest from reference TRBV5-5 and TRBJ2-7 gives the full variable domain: DAGVTQSPTHLIKTRGQQVTLRCSPISGHKSVSWYQQVLGQGPQFIFQYYEKEERGRGNFPDRFSARQFPNYSSELNVNALLLGDSALYLCASSLEPRGPYEQYFGPGTRLTVT.

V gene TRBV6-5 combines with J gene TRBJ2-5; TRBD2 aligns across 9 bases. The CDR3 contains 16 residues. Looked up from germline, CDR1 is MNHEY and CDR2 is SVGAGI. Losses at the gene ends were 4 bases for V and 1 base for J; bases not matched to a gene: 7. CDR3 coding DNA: TGTGCCAGCAGTTGGGGAGCGGGGGGACTCCAAGAGACCCAGTACTTC. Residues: CASSWGAGGLQETQYF.

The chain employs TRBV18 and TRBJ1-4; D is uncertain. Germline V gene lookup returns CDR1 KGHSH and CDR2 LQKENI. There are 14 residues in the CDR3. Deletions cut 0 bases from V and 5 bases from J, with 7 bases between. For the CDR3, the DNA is TGTGCCAGCTCACCACCGAGTCTCAATGAAAAACTGTTTTTT. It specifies CASSPPSLNEKLFF.

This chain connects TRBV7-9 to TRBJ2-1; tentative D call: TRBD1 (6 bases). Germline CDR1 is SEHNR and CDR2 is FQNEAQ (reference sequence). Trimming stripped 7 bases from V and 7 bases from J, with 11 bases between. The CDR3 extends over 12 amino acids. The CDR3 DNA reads TGTGCCAGCATCCTCACAGGGAATGAGCAGTTCTTC. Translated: CASILTGNEQFF.

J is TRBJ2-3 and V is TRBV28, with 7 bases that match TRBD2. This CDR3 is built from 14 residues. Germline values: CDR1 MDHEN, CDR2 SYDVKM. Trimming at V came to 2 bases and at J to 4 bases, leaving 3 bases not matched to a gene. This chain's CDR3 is CASSLGGSADTQYF. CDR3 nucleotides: TGTGCCAGCAGTTTAGGCGGGAGTGCAGATACGCAGTATTTT.

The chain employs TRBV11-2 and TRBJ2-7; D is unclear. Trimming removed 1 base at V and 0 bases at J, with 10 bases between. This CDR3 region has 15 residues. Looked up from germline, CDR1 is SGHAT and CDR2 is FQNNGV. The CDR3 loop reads CASSLAFTFSYEQYF. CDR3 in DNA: TGTGCCAGCAGCTTAGCTTTTACATTCTCCTACGAGCAGTACTTC.